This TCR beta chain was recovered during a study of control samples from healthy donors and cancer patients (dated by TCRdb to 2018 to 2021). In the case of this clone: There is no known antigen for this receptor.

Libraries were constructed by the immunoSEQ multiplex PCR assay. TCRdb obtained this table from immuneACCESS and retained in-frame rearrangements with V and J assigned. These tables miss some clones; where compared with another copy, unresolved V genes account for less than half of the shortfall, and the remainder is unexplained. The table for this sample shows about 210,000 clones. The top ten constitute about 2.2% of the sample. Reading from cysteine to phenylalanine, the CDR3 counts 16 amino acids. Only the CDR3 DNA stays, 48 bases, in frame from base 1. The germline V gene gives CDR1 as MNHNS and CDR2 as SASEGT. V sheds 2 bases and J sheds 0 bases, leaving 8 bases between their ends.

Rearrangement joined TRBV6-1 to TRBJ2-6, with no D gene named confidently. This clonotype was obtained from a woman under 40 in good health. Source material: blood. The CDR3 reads CASSEIGYSGANVLTF. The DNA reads TGTGCCAGCAGTGAAATAGGGTACTCTGGGGCCAACGTCCTGACTTTC.